Listed here are 18 T cell receptor beta chains from one sample, sequenced in a study of blood T cell repertoires in COVID-19 (dated by TCRdb to 2020 to 2021). Libraries came from the immunoSEQ multiplex PCR assay. TCRdb retrieved this table from immuneACCESS and kept in-frame rearrangements only. Not all clones are present; in checked studies, unresolved V genes account for under half, and no reason is known for the remainder. Here the sample has roughly 130,000 clones; 84% occur a single time. Clones ranked in the top ten supply approximately 12% of the sample. The sample consisted of peripheral blood. Receptors were obtained from a woman in her thirties who had recovered from COVID-19.

In its sample, this clone was seen a few times. The CDR3 does not end in the conserved phenylalanine or tryptophan, so this is likely a read error. No DNA is shown, since the ends of the CDR3 on it are uncertain; the CDR3 is the one TCRdb lists. The chain joins TRBV4-1 to TRBJ1-5. The CDR3 spans 8 residues, counting both ends. The germline V gene has CDR1 MGHRA and CDR2 YSYEKL. The CDR3 region is CASSQGLA.

V and J are TRBV9 and TRBJ1-4; TRBD1 agrees at 9 bases. The CDR3 has 14 residues. Looked up from germline, CDR1 is SGDLS and CDR2 is YYNGEE. V dropped 3 bases and J dropped 6; count of bases not matched to a gene: 3. This CDR3 reads CASSGTGVDEKLFF. The DNA for the CDR3 is TGTGCCAGCAGCGGGACAGGGGTGGATGAAAAACTGTTTTTT.

The chain combines TRBV18 with TRBJ2-5, with no clear D. CDR3 length: 11 residues. The germline V gene encodes CDR1 KGHSH and CDR2 LQKENI. Trimming left V 3 bases short and J 4 bases short, with 3 bases between. Here the CDR3 DNA reads TGTGCCAGCTCACCCGGAGAGACCCAGTACTTC. Residues: CASSPGETQYF. Based on the CDR3 plus reference TRBV18 and TRBJ2-5, the full variable domain is NAGVMQNPRHLVRRRGQEARLRCSPMKGHSHVYWYRQLPEEGLKFMVYLQKENIIDESGMPKERFSAEFPKEGPSILRIQQVVRGDSAAYFCASSPGETQYFGPGTRLLVL.

The gene calls are TRBV5-6 and TRBJ2-1; D is possibly TRBD1 (5 bases). Trimming stripped 1 base from V and 6 bases from J, with 17 bases between. CDR3 length equals 16 residues. Germline CDR1 and CDR2: SGHDT and YYEEEE. CDR3 DNA sequence: TGTGCCAGCAGCTTGCTCCAGGGTTCCCAGGGCAATGAGCAGTTCTTC. Translating it yields CASSLLQGSQGNEQFF.

The genes are TRBV7-3 and TRBJ1-3, with a weak D call TRBD1 (5 bases). The ends were cut back, 3 bases at V and 1 base at J, with 16 bases in the middle. There are 17 residues in the CDR3. The germline gives CDR1 SGHTA, CDR2 FQGTGA. DNA for the CDR3: TGTGCCAGCAGCTTGGCGAGGGAGGGGTGGTCTGGAAACACCATATATTTT. Its translation is CASSLAREGWSGNTIYF.

CDR3 DNA: TGTGCCAGCAGTTCCCGTGAGTTACCAAACTATGGCTACACCTTC. Its translation: CASSSRELPNYGYTF. This chain joins TRBV27 and TRBJ1-2; D ambiguous. V lost 4 bases, J lost 2 bases, and 14 bases lay in between. Germline V lookup: CDR1 MNHEY, CDR2 SMNVEV (reference sequence). CDR3 size: 15 residues.

This clone was seen only once. V and J are TRBV6-5 and TRBJ1-1; TRBD1 is a possible D gene (6 bases). The CDR3 length is 12 residues. V was pared by 7 bases and J by 3 bases, with 9 bases between. Germline V gene sequence: CDR1 MNHEY, CDR2 SVGAGI. The CDR3 region is CASKTGYTEAFF. For the CDR3, the DNA is TGTGCCAGCAAAACAGGGTACACTGAAGCTTTCTTT.

The chain uses TRBV4-2 and TRBJ2-2; D is uncertain. Per the germline V gene, CDR1 is LGHNA and CDR2 is YNFKEQ. The V end was cut by 5 bases, the J end by 0 bases, with 13 bases between. This CDR3 contains 16 residues. The CDR3 coding sequence is TGTGCCAGCAGCGCCTTAGCCGAGTCGAACACCGGGGAGCTGTTTTTT. It codes for CASSALAESNTGELFF.

V and J are TRBV19 and TRBJ1-1; TRBD1 matches at 11 bases. The germline V gene has CDR1 LNHDA and CDR2 SQIVND (reference sequence). The CDR3 loop spans 16 amino acids. The J segment lost 0 bases and the V segment lost 10 bases, leaving 10 bases of the junction unmatched. In nucleotides, the CDR3 is TGTGCCACTTCCCGGGACAGGGGGACTATGAACACTGAAGCTTTCTTT. It specifies CATSRDRGTMNTEAFF.

The chain couples TRBV12-3 or TRBV12-4 to TRBJ1-1; D is uncertain. Trimming removed 3 bases from V and 4 bases from J, with 9 bases in between. The CDR3 is 13 residues long. The CDR3 nucleotides read TGTGCCAGCAGTTTTAGCTTGGGCACTGAAGCTTTCTTT. This translates into CASSFSLGTEAFF.

This clone was seen a few times. The rearrangement links TRBV11-2 to TRBJ1-5; D is unresolved. V gave up 2 bases and J gave up 5 bases, with 10 bases separating them. Germline lookup yields CDR1 SGHAT and CDR2 FQNNGV. This CDR3 is built from 14 residues. This chain's CDR3 is CASSLNSVHQPQHF. The CDR3 DNA is TGTGCCAGCAGCTTAAACTCCGTGCATCAGCCCCAGCATTTT.

V and J are TRBV3-1 (or the pseudogene TRBV3-2) and TRBJ2-7, with TRBD1 matching 12 bases. Germline V gives CDR1 LGHDT, CDR2 YNNKEL (reference sequence). This CDR3 region has 17 residues. J lost 5 bases, V lost 3 bases, and 11 bases had no gene match. This CDR3 reads CASSQGPGTGGGNEQYF. CDR3 bases: TGTGCCAGCAGCCAGGGTCCCGGGACAGGGGGCGGGAACGAGCAGTACTTC.

The rearrangement uses TRBV11-2 and TRBJ1-3; D not certain. The V end was cut by 3 bases, the J end by 6 bases, with 18 bases between. The V gene's germline CDR1 is SGHAT and CDR2 FQNNGV. The CDR3 loop spans 16 amino acids. This CDR3 is CASSLGGSTVTNTIYF. CDR3 nucleotides: TGTGCCAGCAGCTTGGGAGGTTCCACTGTTACAAACACCATATATTTT.

The chain links TRBV28 to TRBJ1-3; perhaps TRBD1 as D (5 bases). Deletions cut 4 bases from V and 1 base from J, with 8 bases between. This CDR3 region has 14 residues. From germline, CDR1 is MDHEN and CDR2 SYDVKM. The CDR3 loop reads CASSSRVSGNTIYF. CDR3 in DNA: TGTGCCAGCAGTTCCAGGGTGTCTGGAAACACCATATATTTT.

J is TRBJ2-5 and V is TRBV7-2; the match to TRBD2 covers 7 bases. CDR3 length: 16 residues. CDR1 SGHTA and CDR2 FQGNSA come from the germline V gene. With 4 bases clipped from V and 6 bases from J, the junction kept 14 bases outside the gene matches. CDR3 region: CASSYTGGGAMKTQYF. The CDR3 nucleotides are TGTGCCAGCAGCTATACGGGGGGTGGCGCGATGAAGACCCAGTACTTC.

Note on this clone: The junction differs from germline at one of its ends, possibly a read error. The chain combines TRBV30 with TRBJ2-7; no definite D call. CDR1 GTSNPN and CDR2 SVGIG come from the germline V gene (reference sequence). The CDR3 consists of 11 residues. The chain's CDR3 is CAWGDSSEQYF. CDR3 DNA sequence: TGTGCCTGGGGCGACTCCTCCGAGCAGTACTTC.

This rearrangement joins TRBV11-2 to TRBJ2-7, with 10 nucleotides matching TRBD2. CDR3 size: 14 residues. The V gene end was trimmed by 4 bases and the J gene end by 7 bases; junction bases not matched to a gene: 7. The germline gives CDR1 SGHAT, CDR2 FQNNGV. CDR3 sequence: CASSSSGRAGEQYF. The CDR3 nucleotides read TGTGCCAGCAGCTCGAGCGGGAGGGCCGGGGAGCAGTACTTC.

The CDR3 DNA is TGTGCCAGCAGCTTTGCCGGGACAGCGTACAATGAGCAGTTCTTC. It codes for CASSFAGTAYNEQFF. This chain joins TRBV13 and TRBJ2-1; 7 bases are a match to TRBD1. Germline V gene data show CDR1 as PRHDT and CDR2 as FYEKMQ (reference sequence). Losses at the gene ends were 3 bases for V and 4 bases for J; bases not matched to a gene: 6. This CDR3 is built from 15 residues.